Each of the 26 T cell receptor beta chains below was sequenced from the same sample in a study of regulatory T cells in long-lasting Graves disease (dated by TCRdb to the early 2020s). Library preparation employed multiplex PCR. TCRdb shows the sequencer as Illumina HiSeq 4000. CDR3 regions were amplified by Arm-PCR with iRepertoire HTBI primers to construct TCR beta libraries. The public reads were run again by TCRdb, first through fastp at Q25 and then through MiXCR, and only productive beta chains were kept. Rows merge per CDR3 protein into single entries with the most common DNA and genes. For this sample there are hundreds of thousands of distinct CDR3 sequences; over 14% appear just once. The ten top clones hold around 7.6% of the sample. Per the publication, the time point label means: newly diagnosed GD, antithyroid drugs for less than 3 months. RNA was extracted from PBMCs in TRIzol for both TCR sequencing and RNA sequencing.

These data are also associated with another study on T cells in Graves' hyperthyroidism and ophthalmopathy.

Sequencing used peripheral blood mononuclear cells (PBMCs), obtained at new diagnosis, from a patient treated with antithyroid drugs. These receptors originate from a woman aged 35 to 49 with Graves disease. Donor details come from another sample of the same person, matched by shared clones.

This clonotype was observed at least ten times. V gene TRBV7-6 combines with J gene TRBJ2-7; 12 bases align to TRBD1. Germline CDR1 is SGHVS and CDR2 is FNYEAQ. The CDR3 contains 15 residues. The V segment lost 5 bases and the J segment 5 bases; nucleotides outside the gene matches: 7. The CDR3 nucleotides are TGTGCCAGCAGCGTCGGGACAGGGGGCTTCGACGAGCAGTACTTC. Translating gives CASSVGTGGFDEQYF.

Many counts were recorded for this clonotype. CDR3 amino acids: CASSYRRGDTQYF. In DNA, the CDR3 is TGTGCCAGCAGCTATCGGCGGGGAGATACGCAGTATTTT. The chain recombines TRBV7-2 with TRBJ2-3, with D possibly TRBD2 on 6 matching bases. CDR3 length: 13 residues. Germline V gene lookup returns CDR1 SGHTA and CDR2 FQGNSA. V lost 4 bases and J lost 5, with 10 bases in between.

In this sample, this clonotype turned up a few times. The chain uses TRBV11-2 and TRBJ2-7; D gene unclear. Germline CDR1 reads SGHAT; CDR2 reads FQNNGV. Deletions cut 4 bases from V and 2 bases from J, with 6 bases between. CDR3 length equals 12 residues. The CDR3 DNA follows: TGTGCCAGCAGCTACTGGGCCTACGAGCAGTACTTC. Residues: CASSYWAYEQYF.

This clonotype was observed once. The chain employs TRBV6-1 and TRBJ2-5; 9 bases map to TRBD2. CDR3 length: 15 amino acids. CDR1 and CDR2 from the germline V gene are MNHNS and SASEGT. V lost 6 bases, J lost 0 bases, and 5 bases stayed unmatched. The CDR3 sequence: CASRPSSGNQETQYF. The CDR3 bases are TGTGCCAGCAGACCCTCTAGCGGGAACCAAGAGACCCAGTACTTC.

A word on this clonotype: A much larger clone lies one base from this, so it may be a read error. This chain joins TRBV28 and TRBJ2-5, with D tentatively TRBD2 (5 bases). V shed 6 bases and J shed 1 base, with 9 bases lying between them. The germline V gene has CDR1 MDHEN and CDR2 SYDVKM. This CDR3 is 13 amino acids long. The CDR3 loop reads CASRERFQETQYF. DNA of the CDR3: TGTGCCAGCAGAGAGCGGTTCCAAGAGACCCAGTACTTC.

In this sample, this clonotype turned up many times. The gene calls are TRBV27 and TRBJ2-7; 8 bases match TRBD1. Germline assignment: CDR1 MNHEY and CDR2 SMNVEV (reference sequence). Trimming at V came to 4 bases and at J to 5 bases, leaving 16 bases not matched to a gene. The CDR3 extends over 17 amino acids. In DNA, the CDR3 is TGTGCCAGCAGTTACATACACCACGCGACAGGGGCCCACGAGCAGTACTTC. The encoded protein is CASSYIHHATGAHEQYF.

Ten or more counts support this clonotype. V gene TRBV12-3 or TRBV12-4 combines with J gene TRBJ2-1; 8 nucleotides align to TRBD2. V lost 5 bases to trimming and J lost 9 bases; unmatched junction nucleotides: 15. This CDR3 is built from 16 residues. In DNA form, the CDR3 reads TGTGCCAGCAGTCCCCCTACGGGAGGGGCCCGGGGTGAGCAGTTCTTC. This codes for CASSPPTGGARGEQFF.

This clonotype was recorded many times. This chain joins TRBV6-1 and TRBJ1-2; possibly TRBD1 for D (6 bases). The V end lost 3 bases, the J end lost 4 bases, and 15 bases lay between the germline ends. The CDR3 runs to 15 residues. In germline, CDR1 is MNHNS, CDR2 SASEGT. The DNA of the CDR3 is TGTGCCAGCAGTGATAATCTTGGCAGGGGCTATGGCTACACCTTC. Its protein is CASSDNLGRGYGYTF.

There are many counts of this clonotype. V usage is TRBV7-8 and J usage is TRBJ2-1; 7 bases line up with TRBD2. Germline lookup yields CDR1 SGHVS and CDR2 FQNEAQ. The junction had 11 bases not matched to a gene; V was cut back by 1 base and J by 8 bases. The CDR3 loop spans 16 amino acids. CDR3 nucleotides: TGTGCCAGCAGCTTAGTAGCAGCCCGGGGGGTGGATGAGCAGTTCTTC. As protein: CASSLVAARGVDEQFF.

This clonotype showed up many times. The V call is TRBV6-5, the J call TRBJ2-1, with TRBD2 matching over 7 bases. The junction had 11 bases not matched to a gene; V was cut back by 2 bases and J by 4 bases. This CDR3 is 17 amino acids long. Germline V CDR1 and CDR2: MNHEY, SVGAGI. CDR3 loop: CASSYTGLDDYYNEQFF. CDR3 nucleotide sequence: TGTGCCAGCAGTTACACCGGACTAGACGATTATTACAATGAGCAGTTCTTC.

For this clonotype: A much larger clone sits a single nucleotide away, making a read error possible. The chain couples TRBV3-1 to TRBJ1-1, with D tentatively TRBD1 (5 bases). This CDR3 spans 15 amino acids. Germline loops: CDR1 LGHDT, CDR2 YNNKEL (reference sequence). The V gene lost 0 bases and the J gene lost 5 bases, with 13 bases spanning the gap. Here the CDR3 reads CASSQDRGPGTEAFF. CDR3 nucleotide sequence: TGTGCCAGCAGCCAAGATAGGGGCCCGGGGACTGAAGCTTTCTTT.

This clonotype has at least ten counts. This chain's CDR3 is CASRGQRSYNSPLHF. CDR3 DNA: TGTGCCAGCCGAGGGCAGCGGTCCTATAATTCACCCCTCCACTTT. The rearrangement links TRBV12-3 or TRBV12-4 to TRBJ1-6; D is unclear. This CDR3 comprises 15 residues. Trimming stripped 8 bases from V and 1 base from J, with 12 bases between.

This clonotype was found many times. The chain recombines TRBV20-1 with TRBJ2-5, with D hard to call. The CDR3 spans 15 residues. Germline V gene sequence: CDR1 DFQATT, CDR2 SNEGSKA (reference sequence). Trimming took 1 base from V and 3 from J, leaving 15 bases between them. The CDR3 nucleotides read TGCAGTGCTAGAGTCTTGGGTCCCTCCAAAGAGACCCAGTACTTC. Encoded protein: CSARVLGPSKETQYF.

This clonotype showed up many times. The chain links TRBV10-3 to TRBJ2-3; D gene unclear. Trimming left V 0 bases short and J 3 bases short, with 10 bases between. The germline CDR1 and CDR2 sequences are ENHRY and SYGVKD. This CDR3 comprises 15 residues. Written as DNA, the CDR3 is TGTGCCATCAGTGAGTCGTTGGTTTTGACAGATACGCAGTATTTT. Translation: CAISESLVLTDTQYF.

This clonotype has at least ten counts. The CDR3 spells CSVVDSLFYGYTF. In nucleotides, the CDR3 is TGCAGCGTGGTTGACAGTCTTTTCTATGGCTACACCTTC. This chain uses TRBV29-1 with TRBJ1-2, with D possibly TRBD1 on 5 matching bases. V was trimmed by 6 bases and J by 4 bases, leaving 15 bases between them. CDR3 length: 13 amino acids. The germline V gene encodes CDR1 SQVTM and CDR2 ANQGSEA.

This clonotype occurred many times. The V gene is TRBV12-3 or TRBV12-4, the J gene TRBJ2-3, with D unclear. V was shortened by 6 bases and J by 2 bases, with 12 bases between the two germline ends. This CDR3 has 14 amino acids. The CDR3 DNA follows: TGTGCCAGCAGGCCCGGACCTTTCACAGATACGCAGTATTTT. Translating it yields CASRPGPFTDTQYF.

The table lists this clonotype with many counts. The chain combines TRBV19 with TRBJ2-1; the D call may be TRBD1 or TRBD2 (5 bases each). The CDR3 sequence is 13 residues long. Deletions cut 6 bases from V and 5 bases from J, with 11 bases between. The germline CDR1 and CDR2 sequences are LNHDA and SQIVND (reference sequence). CDR3 sequence (DNA): TGTGCCAGTAGAGGGACGAGACACAATGAGCAGTTCTTC. The encoded protein is CASRGTRHNEQFF.

Only a few counts were recorded for this clonotype. The chain uses TRBV20-1 and TRBJ2-1, with 10 nucleotides matching TRBD2. Germline-derived CDR1 and CDR2 are DFQATT and SNEGSKA (reference sequence). The CDR3 extends over 15 amino acids. Trimming took 6 bases from V and 0 from J; bases not matched to a gene: 5. The CDR3 region has the DNA TGCAGTGCCCATTTAGCGGGGGGCTCCTACAATGAGCAGTTCTTC. Translated, it gives CSAHLAGGSYNEQFF.

V usage is TRBV20-1 and J usage is TRBJ2-3; D is possibly TRBD2 (5 bases). Germline V CDR1 and CDR2: DFQATT, SNEGSKA (reference sequence). V was pared by 4 bases and J by 0 bases, with 8 bases between. This CDR3 has 13 amino acids. CDR3 protein: CSAKAVSTDTQYF. CDR3 DNA: TGCAGTGCTAAAGCGGTTAGCACAGATACGCAGTATTTT.

CDR3: CASSLAGSTGRVQFF. CDR3 coding DNA: TGTGCCAGCAGTTTAGCGGGGTCGACAGGGAGGGTGCAGTTCTTC. The chain carries TRBV12-3 or TRBV12-4 and TRBJ2-1; D tentatively fits TRBD1 or TRBD2 (7 bases each). V was pared by 0 bases and J by 12 bases, with 18 bases between. The CDR3 sequence is 15 residues long.

A few counts support this clonotype. The chain has TRBV4-2 and TRBJ2-3; TRBD2 might be the D (6 bases). The CDR3 has 15 residues. Per the germline V gene, CDR1 is LGHNA and CDR2 is YNFKEQ. Trimming took 3 bases from V and 4 from J, leaving 14 bases between them. The CDR3 bases are TGTGCCAGCAGCCAGTCCCTAGCGCGGCCAGATACGCAGTATTTT. It translates to CASSQSLARPDTQYF.

This chain links TRBV3-1 with TRBJ2-1, with D possibly matching TRBD1 (6 bases). The CDR3 contains 16 residues. Germline V CDR1 and CDR2: LGHDT, YNNKEL (reference sequence). V lost 4 bases to trimming and J lost 2 bases, with 15 bases between them. The CDR3 loop reads CASSLSQGFAYNEQFF. The CDR3 nucleotides are TGTGCCAGCAGCCTCTCACAGGGATTCGCCTACAATGAGCAGTTCTTC.

The table lists this clonotype with a few counts. In nucleotides, the CDR3 is TGTGCCAGCAGTTTGCTGGAGGCTAGCGGGACTGAGAGGGATACGCAGTATTTT. It is translated as CASSLLEASGTERDTQYF. The rearrangement uses TRBV12-3 or TRBV12-4 and TRBJ2-3, with TRBD2 identical over 9 bases. This CDR3 has 18 residues. V shed 3 bases, J shed 6 bases, and the junction held 16 bases outside the gene matches.

V is TRBV28 and J is TRBJ2-3, with 14 bases that match TRBD2. Per germline, CDR1 MDHEN and CDR2 SYDVKM. The trim removed 3 bases at V and 5 bases at J, leaving 4 bases unmatched. There are 16 residues in the CDR3. The chain's CDR3 is CASSLGTSGRVDTQYF. Here the CDR3 DNA reads TGTGCCAGCAGTTTGGGGACTAGCGGGAGAGTAGATACGCAGTATTTT. Full variable domain (remainder filled in from reference TRBV28 and TRBJ2-3): DVKVTQSSRYLVKRTGEKVFLECVQDMDHENMFWYRQDPGLGLRLIYFSYDVKMKEKGDIPEGYSVSREKKERFSLILESASTNQTSMYLCASSLGTSGRVDTQYFGPGTRLTVL.

This clonotype was picked up many times. V gene TRBV11-3 combines with J gene TRBJ1-3; unclear D gene. Trimming shortened V by 5 bases and J by 6 bases, and 17 bases separated the two germline ends. The CDR3 contains 15 residues. Germline assignment: CDR1 SGHNT and CDR2 YENEEA. For the CDR3, the DNA is TGTGCCAGCAGCCGGCGGCAGATTGAAGAAAACACCATATATTTT. Its protein is CASSRRQIEENTIYF.

This chain links TRBV19 with TRBJ2-7, with TRBD1 identical over 10 bases. Losses at the gene ends were 3 bases for V and 4 bases for J; bases not matched to a gene: 3. The length of the CDR3 is 14 residues. The germline CDR1 and CDR2 sequences are LNHDA and SQIVND (reference sequence). Here the CDR3 DNA reads TGTGCCAGTAGTATGACAGGGGGCGGTTACGAGCAGTACTTC. Encoded protein: CASSMTGGGYEQYF.